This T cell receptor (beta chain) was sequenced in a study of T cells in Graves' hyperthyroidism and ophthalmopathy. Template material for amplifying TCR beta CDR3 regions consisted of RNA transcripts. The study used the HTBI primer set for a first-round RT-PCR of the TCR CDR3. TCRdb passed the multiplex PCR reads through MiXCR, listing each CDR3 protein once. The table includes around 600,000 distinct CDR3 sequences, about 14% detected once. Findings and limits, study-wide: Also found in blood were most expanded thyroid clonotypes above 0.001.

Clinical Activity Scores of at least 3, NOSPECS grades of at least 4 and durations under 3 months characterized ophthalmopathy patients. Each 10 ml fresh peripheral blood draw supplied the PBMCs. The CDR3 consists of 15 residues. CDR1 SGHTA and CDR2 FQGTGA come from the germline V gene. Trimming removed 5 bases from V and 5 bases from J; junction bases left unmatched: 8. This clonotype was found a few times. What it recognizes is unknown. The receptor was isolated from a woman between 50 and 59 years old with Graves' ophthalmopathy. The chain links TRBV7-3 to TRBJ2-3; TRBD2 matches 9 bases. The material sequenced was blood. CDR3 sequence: CASSLGAGGGDTQYF. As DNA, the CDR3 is TGTGCCAGCAGCCTCGGAGCGGGAGGCGGAGATACGCAGTATTTT.